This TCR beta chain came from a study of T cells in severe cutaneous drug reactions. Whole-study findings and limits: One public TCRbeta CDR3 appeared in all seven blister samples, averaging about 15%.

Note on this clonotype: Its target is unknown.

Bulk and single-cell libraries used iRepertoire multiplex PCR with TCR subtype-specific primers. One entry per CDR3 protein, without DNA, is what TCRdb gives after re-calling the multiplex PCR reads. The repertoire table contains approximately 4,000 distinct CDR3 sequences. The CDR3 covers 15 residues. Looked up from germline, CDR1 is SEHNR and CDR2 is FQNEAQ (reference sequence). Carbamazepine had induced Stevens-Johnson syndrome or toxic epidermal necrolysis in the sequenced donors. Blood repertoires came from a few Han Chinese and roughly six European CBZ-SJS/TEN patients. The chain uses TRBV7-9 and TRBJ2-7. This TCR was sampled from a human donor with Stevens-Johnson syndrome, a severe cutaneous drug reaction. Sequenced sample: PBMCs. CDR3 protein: CASSPLTNPSYEQYF.